This entry lists 27 T cell receptor beta chains sequenced from one sample in a study of early T cells in non-severe SARS-CoV-2 infection. TCRdb reanalysed the 5' RACE reads using MiXCR and keeps one entry per CDR3 protein. The table has tens of thousands of distinct CDR3 sequences, 8% to 13% seen once. Material: whole blood, obtained at baseline. The receptors were sampled from an adult who was a healthcare worker with PCR-confirmed SARS-CoV-2 infection or an uninfected control (not recorded which).

This clonotype was observed many times. The chain couples TRBV29-1 to TRBJ2-2; possibly TRBD1 for D (6 bases). This CDR3 region has 13 residues. The V gene's germline CDR1 is SQVTM and CDR2 ANQGSEA. V was clipped by 7 bases and J by 1 base, with 10 bases between them. The CDR3 loop is CSGGQKNTGELFF. The DNA of the CDR3 is TGCAGCGGAGGACAGAAGAACACCGGGGAGCTGTTTTTT.

In its sample, this clonotype was seen a few times. The chain employs TRBV4-1 and TRBJ2-1, with D tentatively TRBD1 (5 bases). Trimming took off 0 bases at V and 8 bases at J, with 8 bases between the two ends. The CDR3 spans 13 residues. The germline V gene has CDR1 MGHRA and CDR2 YSYEKL. The CDR3 region has the DNA TGCGCCAGCAGCCAAGATGGCAGGGATGAGCAGTTCTTC. Its translation is CASSQDGRDEQFF.

This clonotype was picked up a small number of times. The chain couples TRBV29-1 to TRBJ2-7, with D unclear. The length of the CDR3 is 11 residues. Between the trimmed V and J ends, which lost 8 bases and 2 bases, there was a span of 10 bases. Germline-derived CDR1 and CDR2 are SQVTM and ANQGSEA. The CDR3 reads CSSTQAYEQYF. In nucleotides, the CDR3 is TGCAGCAGCACGCAAGCCTACGAGCAGTACTTC.

The chain links TRBV30 to TRBJ2-7, with 11 bases fitting TRBD1. The germline gives CDR1 GTSNPN, CDR2 SVGIG (reference sequence). J was trimmed by 7 bases and V by 3 bases; bases with no gene match: 5. The CDR3 consists of 13 residues. CDR3 sequence: CAWRGQGAQEQYF. In DNA form, the CDR3 reads TGTGCCTGGAGAGGACAGGGGGCGCAGGAGCAGTACTTC.

This clonotype was counted a few times. The chain links TRBV4-2 to TRBJ2-1; TRBD1 agrees at 7 bases. V dropped 3 bases and J dropped 5; count of bases not matched to a gene: 7. The CDR3 contains 15 residues. Germline values: CDR1 LGHNA, CDR2 YNFKEQ. The CDR3, as DNA: TGTGCCAGCAGCCACATTCGACAGGGAAACAATGAGCAGTTCTTC. Amino acid sequence: CASSHIRQGNNEQFF.

V usage is TRBV6-2 or TRBV6-3 and J usage is TRBJ2-3; no definite D call. Germline V CDR1 and CDR2: MNHEY, SVGEGT. Between the trimmed V and J ends, which lost 1 base and 5 bases, there was a span of 1 base. There are 11 residues in the CDR3. For the CDR3, the DNA is TGTGCCAGCAGTTACTTAGATACGCAGTATTTT. It is translated as CASSYLDTQYF.

The chain recombines TRBV28 with TRBJ2-7; tentatively, D is TRBD2 (5 bases). CDR3 size: 13 residues. The ends were cut back, 1 base at V and 6 bases at J, with 10 bases in the middle. The germline gives CDR1 MDHEN, CDR2 SYDVKM. Here the CDR3 reads CASSLYRGGEQYF. CDR3 DNA sequence: TGTGCCAGCAGTTTATATCGGGGTGGCGAGCAGTACTTC.

This clonotype turned up a few times. The CDR3 loop reads CATGGLAGTTTDTQYF. CDR3 DNA sequence: TGTGCCACCGGAGGACTAGCGGGAACCACCACAGATACGCAGTATTTT. The V gene is TRBV24-1, the J gene TRBJ2-3; 12 nucleotides line up with TRBD2. CDR1 is KGHDR, CDR2 SFDVKD, per germline. The CDR3 contains 16 residues. The V and J ends lost 9 bases and 2 bases, in that order; junction bases with no gene match: 8.

The chain is built from TRBV5-4 and TRBJ2-2, with a tentative D call TRBD2 (5 bases). The CDR3 loop spans 18 amino acids. Germline CDR1 is SGHNT and CDR2 is YYREEE (reference sequence). Trimming removed 0 bases from V and 5 bases from J, with 20 bases in between. CDR3 coding DNA: TGTGCCAGCAGCTTGGGATACGCAGAGGCCCGGGGAACCGGGGAGCTGTTTTTT. It yields the protein CASSLGYAEARGTGELFF.

This clonotype has more than one count but fewer than ten. The J gene is TRBJ2-5, the V gene TRBV5-4, with TRBD1 matching 9 bases. The CDR3 contains 14 residues. V trimming: 4 bases; J trimming: 2 bases; junction bases outside the gene matches: 3. Germline CDR1 SGHNT, CDR2 YYREEE (reference sequence). The CDR3 DNA reads TGTGCCAGCAGCCAACAGGGGGCGCAAGAGACCCAGTACTTC. The encoded protein is CASSQQGAQETQYF.

The rearrangement uses TRBV5-1 and TRBJ2-3; the match to TRBD1 covers 8 bases. Germline CDR1 and CDR2: SGHRS and YFSETQ. V trimming: 4 bases; J trimming: 2 bases; junction bases outside the gene matches: 12. The CDR3 length is 17 residues. Here the CDR3 DNA reads TGCGCCAGCAGCGCCAAAGTCGGACAGGGCCTCACAGATACGCAGTATTTT. Encoded protein: CASSAKVGQGLTDTQYF.

Only a few counts were recorded for this clonotype. The gene calls are TRBV28 and TRBJ1-4; 8 nucleotides agree with TRBD1. With 5 bases clipped from V and 8 bases from J, the junction kept 7 bases outside the gene matches. The CDR3 runs 14 residues. The germline gives CDR1 MDHEN, CDR2 SYDVKM. CDR3: CASSRQGLVEKLFF. In nucleotides, the CDR3 is TGTGCCAGCAGTCGACAGGGGTTAGTGGAAAAACTGTTTTTT.

V is TRBV6-6 and J is TRBJ2-7; no reliable D call. CDR3 length: 16 amino acids. V lost 0 bases to trimming and J lost 7 bases, with 19 bases between them. The germline CDR1 and CDR2 sequences are MNHNY and SVGAGI (reference sequence). The CDR3, as DNA: TGTGCCAGCAGTTACTCCGACGGCGTATGGCGCAGGGAGCAGTACTTC. Protein: CASSYSDGVWRREQYF.

This clonotype was found a few times. The CDR3 DNA sequence: TGTGCCAGCAGCCGGGGACAGGGAATGACCCTTTACAATGAGCAGTTCTTC. Translated: CASSRGQGMTLYNEQFF. The chain employs TRBV6-5 and TRBJ2-1, with 9 bases fitting TRBD1. J lost 4 bases, V lost 6 bases, and 13 bases had no gene match. The CDR3 is made up of 17 amino acids. Germline V gives CDR1 MNHEY, CDR2 SVGAGI.

This clonotype was counted once. The CDR3 protein is CASSLASGTPGELFF. The CDR3 coding sequence is TGTGCCAGCAGCTTAGCTAGCGGGACCCCCGGGGAGCTGTTTTTT. V gene TRBV7-3 combines with J gene TRBJ2-2; 9 nucleotides line up with TRBD2. Germline CDR1 reads SGHTA; CDR2 reads FQGTGA. The CDR3 is 15 amino acids. V lost 2 bases and J lost 6; bases outside the gene matches: 4.

This clonotype came up a few times. The rearrangement joins TRBV3-1 to TRBJ2-5; 8 bases agree with TRBD1. J gave up 2 bases and V 4 bases, and 9 bases lay outside the gene matches. This CDR3 is built from 16 residues. CDR1 is LGHDT and CDR2 is YNNKEL in the germline V gene (reference sequence). The CDR3 spells CASSPQIGTGQETQYF. The CDR3 DNA reads TGTGCCAGCAGCCCGCAAATCGGGACAGGTCAAGAGACCCAGTACTTC.

The table lists this clonotype with a few counts. This sequence joins TRBV5-1 and TRBJ2-5; 8 nucleotides agree with TRBD2. This CDR3 comprises 15 residues. Germline V lookup: CDR1 SGHRS, CDR2 YFSETQ. V lost 5 bases and J lost 1; bases outside the gene matches: 7. The CDR3, as DNA: TGCGCCAGCAGTAGGTCGGGAGGGGCCCAAGAGACCCAGTACTTC. Translated, it gives CASSRSGGAQETQYF.

This clonotype was detected only a few times. The gene calls are TRBV6-5 and TRBJ2-7; 8 bases match TRBD2. The CDR3 extends over 13 amino acids. The germline CDR1 and CDR2 sequences are MNHEY and SVGAGI. V lost 2 bases to trimming and J lost 3 bases; unmatched junction nucleotides: 0. CDR3 in DNA: TGTGCCAGCAGTTACGGGACTAGCTACGAGCAGTACTTC. Translating gives CASSYGTSYEQYF.

This clonotype showed up many times. This chain links TRBV28 with TRBJ2-7, with a weak D call TRBD1 (6 bases). This CDR3 has 16 residues. Trimming took off 4 bases at V and 2 bases at J, with 18 bases between the two ends. Per germline, CDR1 MDHEN and CDR2 SYDVKM. CDR3 sequence: CASSSSRGSGPYEQYF. The CDR3 DNA sequence: TGTGCCAGCAGTTCCTCCAGGGGAAGCGGACCCTACGAGCAGTACTTC.

The chain is built from TRBV28 and TRBJ2-7, with D possibly being TRBD1 (6 bases). The CDR3 spans 14 residues. Between the trimmed V and J ends, which lost 3 bases and 6 bases, there was a span of 15 bases. CDR1 and CDR2 from the germline V gene are MDHEN and SYDVKM. CDR3 DNA: TGTGCCAGCAGTTTGGTGAGACAGGTGGCCGAGCAGTACTTC. This codes for CASSLVRQVAEQYF.

This clonotype has at least ten counts. The chain employs TRBV12-3 or TRBV12-4 and TRBJ2-7; TRBD1 matches at 8 bases. The J segment lost 2 bases and the V segment lost 6 bases, leaving 0 bases of the junction unmatched. The CDR3 is 12 amino acids. The CDR3 bases are TGTGCCAGCAGACAGGGGGCCTACGAGCAGTACTTC. This codes for CASRQGAYEQYF.

This clonotype was seen a few times. The chain employs TRBV3-1 and TRBJ2-7; possible D gene TRBD2, 6 bases. CDR1 LGHDT and CDR2 YNNKEL come from the germline V gene (reference sequence). Trimming took 4 bases from V and 4 from J, leaving 11 bases between them. The CDR3 consists of 13 residues. CDR3 DNA sequence: TGTGCCAGCAGCCCGGGACTCCGTTACGAGCAGTACTTC. It yields the protein CASSPGLRYEQYF.

The chain has TRBV6-2 or TRBV6-3 and TRBJ2-2; 8 bases align to TRBD1. The J segment lost 6 bases and the V segment lost 7 bases, leaving 10 bases of the junction unmatched. CDR1 and CDR2 from the germline V gene are MNHEY and SVGEGT. The CDR3 runs 15 residues. The chain's CDR3 is CASTLRRQGPGELFF. The CDR3 DNA reads as TGTGCCAGCACCTTACGACGACAGGGGCCCGGGGAGCTGTTTTTT.

The sample holds a few counts of this clonotype. The chain employs TRBV3-1 and TRBJ1-2, with D possibly being TRBD1 (5 bases). Trimming took 3 bases from V and 5 from J, leaving 10 bases between them. This CDR3 is built from 13 residues. From germline, CDR1 is LGHDT and CDR2 YNNKEL (reference sequence). In nucleotides, the CDR3 is TGTGCCAGCAGCCAGCCAGGGAGGTATGGCTACACCTTC. This codes for CASSQPGRYGYTF.

The chain combines TRBV10-2 with TRBJ2-7, with 7 positions matching TRBD1. With 7 bases clipped from V and 3 bases from J, the junction kept 9 bases outside the gene matches. The germline gives CDR1 WSHSY, CDR2 SAAADI. The CDR3 spans 14 residues. Written as DNA, the CDR3 is TGCGCCAGCACCAACTACCGGGACAGCTACGAGCAGTACTTC. Translated: CASTNYRDSYEQYF.

The chain combines TRBV5-1 with TRBJ1-1; D call uncertain. Trimming cost V 4 bases and J 8 bases, with 18 bases left between them. Germline loops: CDR1 SGHRS, CDR2 YFSETQ. This CDR3 is built from 14 residues. DNA of the CDR3: TGCGCCAGCAGCGCTCGTGTGGGTCAGGCCGAAGCTTTCTTT. Protein sequence: CASSARVGQAEAFF.

With regard to this clonotype: This may be a read error, as it is one base from a much larger clone. The gene calls are TRBV4-1 and TRBJ2-7; D is unresolved. V was shortened by 5 bases and J by 1 base, with 12 bases between the two germline ends. The CDR3 extends over 14 amino acids. Germline V gene lookup returns CDR1 MGHRA and CDR2 YSYEKL. The CDR3 sequence is CASSSTELSYEQYF. The CDR3 DNA is TGCGCCAGCAGCTCCACAGAGCTTTCCTACGAGCAGTACTTC.